These T cell receptor beta chains were read from a single sample in a study of T cells in Graves' hyperthyroidism and ophthalmopathy. TCRdb redid the calling of the multiplex PCR reads with MiXCR, one entry per CDR3 protein. The sample holds 300,000 to 500,000 distinct CDR3 sequences; more than 13% are singletons and the top ten take under 30%. Sample: blood. The receptors come from a man in his fifties or sixties with Graves' ophthalmopathy. Both conserved end residues are part of each CDR3. The D gene is left open where the match is weak. Clone sizes are given selectively: once, few, many, or a class where the clone is expanded.

TRBJ1-5,NA,NA,TRBV6-1,CASNVGGFNQPQHF,TGTGCCAGCAACGTAGGGGGTTTCAATCAGCCCCAGCATTTT
TRBJ1-4,NA,few,TRBV20-1,CSASRLEEKLFF,TGCAGTGCTAGCCGGCTTGAGGAAAAACTGTTTTTT
TRBJ2-1,TRBD2,many,TRBV14,CASSHIAGVGYNEQFF,TGTGCCAGCAGCCACATAGCGGGAGTCGGGTACAATGAGCAGTTCTTC
TRBJ2-3,NA,many,TRBV2,CASSEGAGDTQYF,TGTGCCAGCAGTGAAGGGGCGGGAGATACGCAGTATTTT
TRBJ2-5,TRBD2,NA,TRBV20-1,CSARDGLAGGLETQYF,TGCAGTGCTAGAGACGGACTAGCGGGAGGGCTAGAGACCCAGTACTTC
TRBJ1-5,TRBD1,many,TRBV3-1,CASSQAGTGGNQPQHF,TGTGCCAGCAGCCAAGCCGGGACAGGAGGTAATCAGCCCCAGCATTTT
TRBJ2-7,NA,many,TRBV11-3,CASSGQSGEQYF,TGTGCCAGCAGCGGACAATCGGGGGAGCAGTACTTC
TRBJ2-1,NA,many,TRBV7-9,CASSLGHAIYNEQFF,TGTGCCAGCAGCCTGGGACATGCGATTTACAATGAGCAGTTCTTC
TRBJ2-3,TRBD1,NA,TRBV6-1,CASRRTGRTDTQYF,TGTGCCAGCAGACGGACAGGGAGAACAGATACGCAGTATTTT
TRBJ2-5,TRBD1,many,TRBV28,CASSGPGQGSLETQYF,TGTGCCAGCAGTGGACCGGGACAGGGCAGTTTAGAGACCCAGTACTTC
TRBJ1-2,TRBD1,many,TRBV2,CASSSDRDDYGYTF,TGTGCCAGCAGTTCCGACAGGGACGACTATGGCTACACCTTC
TRBJ2-7,TRBD1,NA,TRBV27,CASSLWAGGSGEQYF,TGTGCCAGCAGTTTATGGGCAGGGGGCTCGGGAGAGCAGTACTTC
TRBJ1-5,NA,many,TRBV20-1,CSVKGMRNQPQHF,TGCAGTGTCAAGGGTATGCGCAATCAGCCCCAGCATTTT
TRBJ2-7,TRBD1,many,TRBV12-3/TRBV12-4,CASRGTGGSNEQYF,TGTGCCAGCCGAGGGACAGGGGGCTCCAACGAGCAGTACTTC
TRBJ1-5,NA,many,TRBV24-1,CATSDAGYTQPQHF,TGTGCCACCAGTGACGCAGGGTATACTCAGCCCCAGCATTTT
TRBJ2-1,NA,NA,TRBV7-9,CASSQPEHRQFF,TGTGCCAGCAGCCAGCCCGAGCATCGGCAGTTCTTC
TRBJ1-5,NA,many,TRBV2,CASSGGGLSNQPQHF,TGTGCCAGCAGTGGAGGGGGACTTAGCAATCAGCCCCAGCATTTT
TRBJ2-3,TRBD2,many,TRBV9,CASSHGLAGGTDTQYF,TGTGCCAGCAGCCACGGACTAGCGGGAGGGACAGATACGCAGTATTTT
TRBJ2-7,TRBD1,NA,TRBV14,CASSQWTGSEQYF,TGTGCCAGCAGCCAGTGGACAGGGTCCGAGCAGTACTTC
TRBJ2-1,TRBD1,NA,TRBV19,CASSARGQAKHGHEQFF,TGTGCCAGTAGTGCCCGGGGACAGGCCAAGCACGGACACGAGCAGTTCTTC
TRBJ2-7,NA,few,TRBV14,CASSARRHGGEQYF,TGTGCCAGCAGCGCACGGAGGCATGGGGGCGAGCAGTACTTC
TRBJ2-3,TRBD2,few,TRBV6-5,CASSYSWTSGRPDTQYF,TGTGCCAGCAGTTACTCATGGACTAGCGGGAGGCCAGATACGCAGTATTTT
TRBJ2-7,NA,many,TRBV3-1,CASSQAETRTYEQYF,TGTGCCAGCAGCCAAGCCGAGACCCGGACCTACGAGCAGTACTTC
TRBJ1-1,NA,few,TRBV28,CASRNGEAFF,TGTGCCAGCCGTAATGGGGAAGCTTTCTTT
TRBJ1-2,NA,many,TRBV7-9,CASSLGLGEKYGYTF,TGTGCCAGCAGCTTAGGTTTGGGCGAAAAGTATGGCTACACCTTC